Listed here are 22 T cell receptor beta chains from one sample, sequenced in a study of low-dose radiotherapy and immunotherapy resistance in tumors. Alpha- and beta-chain coverage of first-strand cDNA came from TRAV- and TRBV-specific primers. Both a constant-region primer and a V-primer adapter served to amplify TCRs across roughly 20 PCR cycles. TCRdb re-derived calls from the reads in MiXCR, one entry per CDR3 protein. Here the sample spans roughly 11,000 distinct CDR3 sequences, around half being singletons. These receptors were obtained from a human donor with advanced metastatic prostate, ovarian, gallbladder or colorectal cancer (not recorded which). This table probably holds off-target reads from a library built for another chain.

This clonotype was recorded only once. The chain has TRBV20-1 and TRBJ2-1, with 7 bases aligning to TRBD2. The V segment lost 3 bases and the J segment 4 bases; nucleotides outside the gene matches: 6. CDR1 DFQATT and CDR2 SNEGSKA come from the germline V gene (reference sequence). This CDR3 has 14 amino acids. As DNA, the CDR3 is TGCAGTGCTAGTCTGGGGCGGGAGTACAATGAGCAGTTCTTC. Translating it yields CSASLGREYNEQFF.

The gene calls are TRBV10-3 and TRBJ2-1; maybe TRBD1 (6 bases). Germline V gene data show CDR1 as ENHRY and CDR2 as SYGVKD. CDR3 length equals 13 residues. Trimming removed 4 bases at V and 5 bases at J, with 9 bases between. Written as DNA, the CDR3 is TGTGCCATCAGTGGGGGACACGACAATGAGCAGTTCTTC. Its translation: CAISGGHDNEQFF.

The chain has TRBV14 and TRBJ2-7, with unresolved D. Trimming took 0 bases from V and 0 from J, leaving 6 bases between them. This CDR3 has 14 residues. CDR1 is SGHDN and CDR2 is FVKESK in the germline V gene. Here the CDR3 DNA reads TGTGCCAGCAGCCAAGAGAGAATCTCCTACGAGCAGTACTTC. This codes for CASSQERISYEQYF.

This chain links TRBV12-3 or TRBV12-4 with TRBJ1-2; 8 bases line up with TRBD1. The CDR3 loop spans 14 amino acids. V shed 7 bases, J shed 4 bases, and the junction held 8 bases outside the gene matches. The DNA for the CDR3 is TGTGCCAGCACCACTTGGACAGGGATCTATGGCTACACCTTC. Protein product: CASTTWTGIYGYTF.

The chain carries TRBV5-5 and TRBJ2-7; the D gene is possibly TRBD2 (6 bases). Trimming took 6 bases from V and 2 from J, leaving 12 bases between them. CDR1 and CDR2 (germline): SGHKS, YYEKEE (reference sequence). This CDR3 region has 13 residues. In DNA, the CDR3 is TGTGCCAGCACCCGGGACTTAGCCTACGAGCAGTACTTC. Protein product: CASTRDLAYEQYF.

This clonotype was seen more than once but under ten times. The chain uses TRBV2 and TRBJ2-1; D uncertain. Looked up from germline, CDR1 is SNHLY and CDR2 is FYNNEI. Trimming left V 5 bases short and J 6 bases short, with 8 bases between. CDR3 length: 12 amino acids. CDR3 coding DNA: TGTGCCAGCAGTCCCACACTCAATGAGCAGTTCTTC. Its translation: CASSPTLNEQFF.

The gene calls are TRBV20-1 and TRBJ2-1; D may correspond to TRBD1 or TRBD2 (5 bases each). This CDR3 has 13 residues. The V end lost 6 bases, the J end lost 3 bases, and 12 bases lay between the germline ends. Germline values: CDR1 DFQATT, CDR2 SNEGSKA (reference sequence). CDR3 nucleotide sequence: TGCAGTGCAACCGGGACGTACTACAATGAGCAGTTCTTC. This gives the protein CSATGTYYNEQFF.

This chain connects TRBV29-1 to TRBJ1-2; unclear D gene. CDR3 length equals 12 residues. The germline CDR1 and CDR2 sequences are SQVTM and ANQGSEA. Trimming cost V 4 bases and J 5 bases, with 11 bases left between them. The CDR3: CSVGGGGYGYTF. The DNA of the CDR3 is TGCAGCGTTGGGGGAGGAGGTTATGGCTACACCTTC.

The rearrangement joins TRBV19 to TRBJ2-4; the D gene is possibly TRBD2 (5 bases). From germline, CDR1 is LNHDA and CDR2 SQIVND (reference sequence). The CDR3 has 15 amino acids. The V and J ends lost 1 base and 3 bases respectively, with 10 bases between them. The CDR3 region is CASSIASAGKNIQYF. The CDR3 bases are TGTGCCAGTAGTATAGCCTCTGCGGGCAAAAACATTCAGTACTTC.

The chain combines TRBV14 with TRBJ1-1, with 8 nucleotides matching TRBD1. The V gene's germline CDR1 is SGHDN and CDR2 FVKESK. V was clipped by 3 bases and J by 9 bases; unmatched bases: 12. This CDR3 has 15 amino acids. CDR3 sequence: CASSQESGRGHQAFF. The CDR3 DNA reads TGTGCCAGCAGCCAGGAGTCCGGCAGGGGGCACCAAGCTTTCTTT. The full variable domain, its missing parts supplied by reference TRBV14 and TRBJ1-1, is EAGVTQFPSHSVIEKGQTVTLRCDPISGHDNLYWYRRVMGKEIKFLLHFVKESKQDESGMPNNRFLAERTGGTYSTLKVQPAELEDSGVYFCASSQESGRGHQAFFGQGTRLTVV.

This clonotype came up a few times. The chain couples TRBV28 to TRBJ1-1; perhaps TRBD1 as D (5 bases). V was trimmed by 5 bases and J by 7 bases, leaving 11 bases between them. The length of the CDR3 is 12 residues. CDR1 and CDR2 (germline): MDHEN, SYDVKM. CDR3 sequence: CASSGTRDEAFF. CDR3 DNA sequence: TGTGCCAGCAGTGGGACCCGAGATGAAGCTTTCTTT.

The V gene is TRBV27, the J gene TRBJ2-5; D not resolved. Germline loops: CDR1 MNHEY, CDR2 SMNVEV (reference sequence). The CDR3 length is 12 residues. V was pared by 5 bases and J by 7 bases, with 11 bases between. The CDR3 sequence is CASSDRDGTQYF. DNA of the CDR3: TGTGCCAGCAGTGATAGGGATGGGACCCAGTACTTC.

This rearrangement joins TRBV6-5 to TRBJ2-7; no firm D call. V gave up 4 bases and J gave up 2 bases, with 12 bases separating them. The V gene's germline CDR1 is MNHEY and CDR2 SVGAGI. The CDR3 runs 14 residues. The CDR3 loop reads CASSSLLGPYEQYF. CDR3 bases: TGTGCCAGCAGTTCCCTCCTCGGTCCCTACGAGCAGTACTTC.

This clonotype has just a few counts. The chain is built from TRBV12-3 or TRBV12-4 and TRBJ1-5; 8 bases agree with TRBD1. The CDR3 consists of 14 residues. V was clipped by 4 bases and J by 3 bases; unmatched bases: 2. The CDR3 loop is CASSWGQDNQPQHF. The CDR3 bases are TGTGCCAGCAGTTGGGGACAGGACAATCAGCCCCAGCATTTT.

This clonotype came up once. The chain carries TRBV20-1 and TRBJ2-2; the match to TRBD1 covers 7 bases. CDR3 length: 16 residues. The J segment lost 6 bases and the V segment lost 0 bases, leaving 10 bases of the junction unmatched. Germline assignment: CDR1 DFQATT and CDR2 SNEGSKA (reference sequence). The CDR3 nucleotides are TGCAGTGCTAGAGATCTTCGCAGGGGGTACGCCGGGGAGCTGTTTTTT. Its translation: CSARDLRRGYAGELFF.

V usage is TRBV28 and J usage is TRBJ2-7; a possible D gene is TRBD2 (6 bases). V dropped 2 bases and J dropped 6 bases, with 14 bases sitting between them. CDR3 size: 14 residues. Germline V lookup: CDR1 MDHEN, CDR2 SYDVKM. This chain's CDR3 is CASSLTASGPEQYF. The CDR3 DNA sequence: TGTGCCAGCAGTTTAACGGCAAGCGGGCCCGAGCAGTACTTC.

The V call is TRBV12-3 or TRBV12-4, the J call TRBJ2-1; D could derive from TRBD1 or TRBD2 (6 bases each). The CDR3 contains 13 residues. The V end lost 1 base, the J end lost 10 bases, and 11 bases lay between the germline ends. DNA for the CDR3: TGTGCCAGCAGTTTAGGCCTCGGGGGCGAGCAGTTCTTC. It encodes CASSLGLGGEQFF.

A single count supports this clonotype. The J gene is TRBJ2-7, the V gene TRBV7-6; D unresolved. CDR3 size: 13 residues. Trimming took off 5 bases at V and 0 bases at J, with 8 bases between the two ends. The germline CDR1 and CDR2 sequences are SGHVS and FNYEAQ. The CDR3 sequence: CASSASASYEQYF. The CDR3, as DNA: TGTGCCAGCAGCGCGTCCGCCTCCTACGAGCAGTACTTC.

Only a few counts were recorded for this clonotype. The chain recombines TRBV7-4 with TRBJ2-1, with TRBD2 identical over 8 bases. CDR1 is SGHVT, CDR2 SQSDAQ, per germline. CDR3 length equals 17 residues. The V and J ends lost 2 bases and 5 bases, in that order; junction bases with no gene match: 11. This CDR3 reads CASSLFSRELADNEQFF. The DNA for the CDR3 is TGTGCCAGCAGCTTATTTTCGCGGGAACTAGCGGACAATGAGCAGTTCTTC.

The J gene is TRBJ2-5, the V gene TRBV28; no clear D gene. Trimming took off 5 bases at V and 5 bases at J, with 15 bases between the two ends. The CDR3 runs 14 residues. Germline assignment: CDR1 MDHEN and CDR2 SYDVKM. The CDR3 region has the DNA TGTGCCAGCAGTGGGTATCGGTTGGTGGAGACCCAGTACTTC. Encoded protein: CASSGYRLVETQYF. The variable domain in full, completed from reference TRBV28 and TRBJ2-5, reads DVKVTQSSRYLVKRTGEKVFLECVQDMDHENMFWYRQDPGLGLRLIYFSYDVKMKEKGDIPEGYSVSREKKERFSLILESASTNQTSMYLCASSGYRLVETQYFGPGTRLLVL.

V is TRBV28 and J is TRBJ2-7, with no clear D. The CDR3 extends over 11 amino acids. The V gene's germline CDR1 is MDHEN and CDR2 SYDVKM. Trimming stripped 6 bases from V and 3 bases from J, with 6 bases between. CDR3 sequence (DNA): TGTGCCAGCAGCCTTAACTACGAGCAGTACTTC. This codes for CASSLNYEQYF.

The chain has TRBV9 and TRBJ2-6, with D perhaps given as TRBD1 or TRBD2 (5 bases each). The V and J ends lost 4 bases and 1 base respectively, with 21 bases between them. The germline gives CDR1 SGDLS, CDR2 YYNGEE. CDR3 size: 19 residues. CDR3 residues: CASSSRGSGSQSGANVLTF. DNA for the CDR3: TGTGCCAGCAGCTCAAGGGGTTCGGGAAGCCAGTCTGGGGCCAACGTCCTGACTTTC. Based on the CDR3 plus reference TRBV9 and TRBJ2-6, the full variable domain is DSGVTQTPKHLITATGQRVTLRCSPRSGDLSVYWYQQSLDQGLQFLIQYYNGEERAKGNILERFSAQQFPDLHSELNLSSLELGDSALYFCASSSRGSGSQSGANVLTFGAGSRLTVL.